The entry below describes one TCR beta chain. Antigen unknown. This specimen belongs to a study of T cells after yellow fever vaccination. Overall study: SMART-Seq v4 Ultra Low Input prepared libraries from low-cell fractions. Study results and caveats: From the bulk population, abundant clonotypes could contaminate and appear within FACS-sorted repertoires. Only a minor proportion of clonotypes was detected across both CD4 and CD8 compartments. The secondary response was weaker, and its peak arrived faster, on day 5 versus 15.

V lost 6 bases to trimming and J lost 2 bases; unmatched junction nucleotides: 4. This CDR3 spans 14 amino acids. The V gene's germline CDR1 is MNHNS and CDR2 SASEGT. TCRdb reprocessed the 5' RACE reads with MiXCR, giving one entry per CDR3 protein. The sample has 450,000 to 550,000 distinct CDR3 sequences; approximately 21% are singletons. The V gene is TRBV6-1, the J gene TRBJ2-1, with 7 bases matching TRBD2. The receptor comes from a man aged 25 to 40 who received the YFV17D yellow fever vaccine. This material consisted of PBMCs, taken 15 days after the yellow fever booster vaccination. The CDR3 region has the DNA TGTGCCAGCAGGAGCGGGGCAACCTACAATGAGCAGTTCTTC. Amino acid sequence: CASRSGATYNEQFF.